This T cell receptor (beta chain) was found in a study of T-cell reconstitution after alpha-beta-depleted transplantation in children. Germline lookup yields CDR1 KGHSH and CDR2 LQKENI. There are 15 residues in the CDR3. V shed 3 bases and J shed 8 bases, with 17 bases lying between them. This clonotype was picked up many times. The authors prepared the TCRbeta library with unique molecular identifiers. In TCRdb, the PCR reads were re-called with MiXCR into one record per CDR3 protein. This table has some 300,000 distinct CDR3 sequences, over 9% appearing once. The TCR was taken from a human donor who donated a stem cell graft to a child with acute lymphoblastic leukemia. The genes are TRBV18 and TRBJ2-1, with D tentatively TRBD1 (6 bases). The sequencing here drew on PBMCs from the stem cell graft donor, taken from the stem cell graft. The CDR3 reads CASSPGASSQDEQFF. For the CDR3, the DNA is TGTGCCAGCTCACCGGGGGCTAGCTCCCAGGATGAGCAGTTCTTC.